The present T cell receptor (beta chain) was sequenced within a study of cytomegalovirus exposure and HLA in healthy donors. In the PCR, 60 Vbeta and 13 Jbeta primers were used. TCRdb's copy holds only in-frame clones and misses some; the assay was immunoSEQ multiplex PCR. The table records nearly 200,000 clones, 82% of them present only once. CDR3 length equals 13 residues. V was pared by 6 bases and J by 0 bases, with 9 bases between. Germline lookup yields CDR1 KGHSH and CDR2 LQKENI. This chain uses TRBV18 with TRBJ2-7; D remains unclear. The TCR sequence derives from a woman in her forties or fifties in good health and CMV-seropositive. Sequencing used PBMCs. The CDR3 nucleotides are TGTGCCAGCTCGGCAGAGCGCTCCTACGAGCAGTACTTC. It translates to CASSAERSYEQYF.